This TCR beta chain was recorded in a study of blood T cell repertoires in COVID-19 (dated by TCRdb to the early 2020s). A note on the overall study: Collaborator samples came from the United States, Italy and Spain and covered acute and convalescent phases of COVID-19. The material from the prospective study consisted of cDNA or gDNA derived from T cells, B-cell-depleted T cells, or PBMCs. The dataset comprised deeply sampled blood TCRbeta repertoires from subjects exposed to, actively infected with, or recovered from COVID-19. The repertoires were released in a freely available public database meant as a resource for research on the immune response to SARS-CoV-2. The samples were drawn from two sources: the first 160 participants of the ongoing ImmuneRACE study, and approximately 1,300 subjects contributed by 6 global collaborators. Nearly every sample came with metadata listing a de-identified subject ID, COVID-19 status, age in years and sex. Where available, HLA class I and class II types were taken from metadata supplied by the sample provider and were not determined by assay-based typing. General conclusions and limits of the study: Clinical and demographic metadata were provided uncurated, with the amount varying by source and participant.

Relative to germline, V is 8 bases shorter and J is 6 bases shorter, with 7 bases between their ends. From the cysteine through the phenylalanine, the CDR3 covers 10 amino acids. Of all the DNA, just the CDR3 is kept, 30 bases in frame from base 1. The germline V gene specifies MNHEY as CDR1 and SVGAGI as CDR2. The immunoSEQ Assay, a bias-controlled multiplex PCR, was used to amplify TCRbeta CDR3 regions from genomic DNA. As for how the authors treated the data: Within the assay, amplification of reference gene primers was used to estimate how many nucleated cells each sample contained. Sequence reads were collapsed and filtered to measure the absolute abundance of every unique TCRbeta CDR3 rearrangement. Productive Simpson clonality was computed per sample as the square root of Simpson's diversity index over productive rearrangements. Here the immuneACCESS table is served through TCRdb, limited to in-frame sequences with V and J called. Missing clones are a known gap in these copies; in checked studies unresolved V genes cover under half, and the rest lacks a known reason. V and J calls and clone size are those listed in that table; D and trimming were worked out from the DNA. The sample records 240,000 or so clones, 88% of which are singletons. The top ten constitute around 0.91% of the sample.

This clone has just one count. It lacks a known antigen. The input lacks base qualities; no much larger clone sits a single base away. Samples from volunteer blood donors who had recovered from COVID-19 were contributed by a second Seattle source. Collaborating institutions collected whole blood in K2EDTA tubes following their own protocols. For TCRbeta analysis, collaborator samples were shipped as frozen whole blood, as isolated PBMCs, or as DNA extracted from either sample type. This sequence was found in a woman aged 40 to 50 who had recovered from COVID-19. Sequencing used peripheral blood. The rearranged chain carries TRBV6-5 and TRBJ1-1, with TRBD1 perhaps the D gene, on 5 matching bases. The DNA is as follows: TGTGCCAGCCCAGGGTCTGAAGCTTTCTTT. The resulting protein is CASPGSEAFF.